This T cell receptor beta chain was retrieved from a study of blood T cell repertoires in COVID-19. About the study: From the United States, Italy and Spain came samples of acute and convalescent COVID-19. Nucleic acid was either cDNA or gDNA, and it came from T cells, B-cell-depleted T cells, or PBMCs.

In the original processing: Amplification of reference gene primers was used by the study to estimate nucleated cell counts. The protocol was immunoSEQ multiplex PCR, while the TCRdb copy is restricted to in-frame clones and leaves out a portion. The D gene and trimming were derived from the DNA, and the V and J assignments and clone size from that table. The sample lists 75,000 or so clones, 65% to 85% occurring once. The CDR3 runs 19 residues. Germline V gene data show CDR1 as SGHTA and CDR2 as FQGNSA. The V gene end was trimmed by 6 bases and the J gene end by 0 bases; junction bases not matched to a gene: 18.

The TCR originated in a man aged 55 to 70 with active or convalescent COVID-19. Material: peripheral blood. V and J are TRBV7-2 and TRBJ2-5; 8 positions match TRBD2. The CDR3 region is CASSVPSWGRGGNQETQYF. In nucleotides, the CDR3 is TGTGCCAGCAGTGTACCGTCCTGGGGTCGGGGGGGAAACCAAGAGACCCAGTACTTC.